This entry features one TCR beta chain sequence. CDR3 length: 14 amino acids. Germline CDR1 is SGHRS and CDR2 is YFSETQ. V shed 0 bases and J shed 5 bases, with 11 bases lying between them. The PCR made use of 60 Vbeta and 13 Jbeta primers. The assay was immunoSEQ multiplex PCR, and TCRdb's table has in-frame clones only and misses some. The sample carries roughly 110,000 clones, 60% to 80% recorded once. The data stem from a study of cytomegalovirus exposure and HLA in healthy donors. This chain uses TRBV5-1 with TRBJ2-5, with a possible D match to TRBD1 (5 bases). The receptor was isolated from a man aged 35-49 years in good health and CMV-seronegative. Specimen: PBMCs. The CDR3 sequence: CASSLVGVGETQYF. CDR3 nucleotides: TGCGCCAGCAGCTTGGTAGGGGTAGGGGAGACCCAGTACTTC.